A single sample is the source of the 5 T cell receptor beta chains below, sequenced in a study of CD8 T cells in Susac syndrome (dated by TCRdb to about 2019). The library was built by means of the immunoSEQ multiplex PCR assay. RNA was extracted using the RNeasy kit, and about 0.5 to 1 microgram was reverse transcribed with random hexamers. The raw public reads went through TCRdb reprocessing: fastp at Q25, MiXCR clone calling, in-frame beta chains kept. Identical CDR3 proteins give one entry, which carries the most common genes and DNA. This sample is represented by roughly 250,000 distinct CDR3 sequences; 96% of them were singletons. The ten largest clones capture 0.08% to 0.11% of the sample. The sequenced sample was CD4+ T cells from PBMCs. These TCRs come from a human donor with Susac syndrome.

The chain employs TRBV10-3 and TRBJ2-1; D is possibly TRBD2 (6 bases). Germline lookup yields CDR1 ENHRY and CDR2 SYGVKD. The CDR3 extends over 10 amino acids. With 8 bases removed from V and 8 bases from J, the gap between germline ends came to 7 bases. The CDR3 nucleotides are TGTGCCATCGGCGGGGATGAGCAGTTCTTC. Its protein product is CAIGGDEQFF.

The V and J genes are TRBV20-1 and TRBJ1-4, with D uncertain. The CDR3 has 14 residues. Germline CDR1 is DFQATT and CDR2 is SNEGSKA (reference sequence). V lost 0 bases and J lost 4, with 9 bases in between. CDR3 sequence reads: CSARDLEFNEKLFF. The DNA for the CDR3 is TGCAGTGCTAGAGATCTAGAGTTTAATGAAAAACTGTTTTTT.

The chain links TRBV15 to TRBJ2-5; tentatively, D is TRBD1 (7 bases). Germline loops: CDR1 LNHNV, CDR2 YYDKDF (reference sequence). The germline V and J ends were trimmed by 7 bases and 2 bases, with 17 bases remaining between them. The CDR3 extends over 15 amino acids. CDR3 amino acids: CATTPGGLLQETQYF. CDR3 bases: TGTGCCACCACCCCAGGGGGACTGTTACAAGAGACCCAGTACTTC.

V and J are TRBV14 and TRBJ1-5; a possible D gene is TRBD1 (5 bases). V lost 1 base, J lost 6 bases, and 13 bases lay in between. This CDR3 has 15 amino acids. Germline lookup yields CDR1 SGHDN and CDR2 FVKESK. The CDR3 DNA reads TGTGCCAGCAGCCAAGGTCCAGGGAGTGGTCAGCCCCAGCATTTT. It is translated as CASSQGPGSGQPQHF.

The chain employs TRBV7-2 and TRBJ1-2; D is possibly TRBD1 (5 bases). Deletions cut 3 bases from V and 0 bases from J, with 11 bases between. The CDR3 consists of 15 residues. Germline V lookup: CDR1 SGHTA, CDR2 FQGNSA. The CDR3 bases are TGTGCCAGCAGCTTCCCAGGGAGGGCTAACTATGGCTACACCTTC. Translating it yields CASSFPGRANYGYTF.